Below, 24 T cell receptor beta chains from the same sample are listed, as sequenced in a study of shared clonotypes between healthy human individuals. Sequencing was performed with immunoSEQ multiplex PCR; in TCRdb, only in-frame clones are kept and a portion is missing. Here the sample spans around 990,000 clones, about 72% being singletons. Sequenced material: memory CD4+ T cells from PBMCs. Subset meaning: CD45RA-negative fraction. The receptor source for this set is a man between 18 and 35 years old in good health. Some clones in this sample may be carry-over from other donors' samples.

The chain is built from TRBV5-5 and TRBJ1-4; D is unclear. V was shortened by 1 base and J by 10 bases, with 8 bases between the two germline ends. CDR1 and CDR2 from the germline V gene are SGHKS and YYEKEE (reference sequence). The length of the CDR3 is 12 residues. Here the CDR3 reads CASSLTGGKLFF. The CDR3 nucleotides read TGTGCCAGCAGCTTGACGGGAGGAAAACTGTTTTTT.

This clone was seen only a few times. The chain employs TRBV6-5 and TRBJ2-2, with 13 bases fitting TRBD2. There are 15 residues in the CDR3. Germline V CDR1 and CDR2: MNHEY, SVGAGI. With V trimmed by 5 bases and J by 3 bases, 0 bases remained unmatched. The CDR3 nucleotides are TGTGCCAGCAGTGGGACTAGCGGGGACACCGGGGAGCTGTTTTTT. Its translation is CASSGTSGDTGELFF.

In this sample, this clone turned up once. One end of the junction is discordant with germline, which a read error may explain. The chain is built from TRBV5-4 and TRBJ2-7, with TRBD1 identical over 7 bases. The CDR3 totals 15 residues. Germline V gene sequence: CDR1 SGHNT, CDR2 YYREEE (reference sequence). The CDR3 DNA is TGTGCCTGCAGCTCCGGGACAGCACCTTCCTACGAGCAGTACTTC. Its translation: CACSSGTAPSYEQYF.

This chain connects TRBV5-1 to TRBJ2-7; TRBD1 agrees at 7 bases. This CDR3 spans 14 amino acids. Germline trimming cut 4 bases from V and 3 bases from J; bases unmatched to any gene: 7. Germline V gene data show CDR1 as SGHRS and CDR2 as YFSETQ. CDR3 amino acids: CASSPPGQNYEQYF. CDR3 nucleotide sequence: TGCGCCAGCAGCCCACCGGGACAGAACTACGAGCAGTACTTC.

The chain uses TRBV19 and TRBJ2-7, with 7 bases matching TRBD2. Germline V gene sequence: CDR1 LNHDA, CDR2 SQIVND (reference sequence). With V trimmed by 3 bases and J by 4 bases, 6 bases remained unmatched. The length of the CDR3 is 14 residues. The CDR3 reads CASSIRAGEYEQYF. CDR3 bases: TGTGCCAGTAGTATCCGGGCGGGAGAGTACGAGCAGTACTTC.

In its sample, this clone was seen once. V usage is TRBV29-1 and J usage is TRBJ2-3; D perhaps matches TRBD2 (5 bases). CDR1 is SQVTM and CDR2 is ANQGSEA in the germline V gene. CDR3 size: 13 residues. Trimming stripped 7 bases from V and 2 bases from J, with 13 bases between. CDR3 sequence reads: CSAALEPTDTQYF. The CDR3 nucleotides are TGCAGCGCCGCACTAGAGCCCACAGATACGCAGTATTTT.

The J gene is TRBJ2-1, the V gene TRBV27; D call uncertain. Germline CDR1 MNHEY, CDR2 SMNVEV (reference sequence). V gave up 5 bases and J gave up 7 bases, with 24 bases separating them. The CDR3 extends over 17 amino acids. The CDR3 reads CASSPGVGGEIRNEQFF. The CDR3 nucleotides read TGTGCCAGCAGTCCAGGTGTTGGTGGGGAAATTAGGAATGAGCAGTTCTTC.

The rearrangement joins TRBV5-1 to TRBJ1-1; tentative D call: TRBD1 (6 bases). The germline CDR1 and CDR2 sequences are SGHRS and YFSETQ. The CDR3 covers 14 residues. Trimming took off 1 base at V and 5 bases at J, with 12 bases between the two ends. CDR3 sequence (DNA): TGCGCCAGCAGCTTGCTTCAGGGGCGGACTGAAGCTTTCTTT. It yields the protein CASSLLQGRTEAFF. The whole variable domain, remainder taken from reference TRBV5-1 and TRBJ1-1, is KAGVTQTPRYLIKTRGQQVTLSCSPISGHRSVSWYQQTPGQGLQFLFEYFSETQRNKGNFPGRFSGRQFSNSRSEMNVSTLELGDSALYLCASSLLQGRTEAFFGQGTRLTVV.

CDR3 protein: CASSQGTSGTQETQYF. The CDR3 DNA sequence: TGCGCCAGCAGCCAGGGGACTAGCGGGACCCAAGAGACCCAGTACTTC. V and J are TRBV4-3 and TRBJ2-5; TRBD2 agrees at 13 bases. J lost 1 base, V lost 3 bases, and 2 bases had no gene match. The CDR3 extends over 16 amino acids. The V gene's germline CDR1 is LGHNA and CDR2 YSLEER.

The genes are TRBV6-1 and TRBJ1-1; D is unclear. CDR3 length: 14 residues. Trimming shortened V by 1 base and J by 0 bases, and 6 bases separated the two germline ends. Looked up from germline, CDR1 is MNHNS and CDR2 is SASEGT. In DNA, the CDR3 is TGTGCCAGCAGTGAAGAGGCTTTGAACACTGAAGCTTTCTTT. Translating it yields CASSEEALNTEAFF.

The chain couples TRBV2 to TRBJ1-4, with TRBD1 as a possible D gene (6 bases). The CDR3 totals 16 residues. Per germline, CDR1 SNHLY and CDR2 FYNNEI. V was clipped by 6 bases and J by 7 bases, with 21 bases between them. The CDR3 region is CASRQTAGETAEKLFF. DNA of the CDR3: TGTGCCAGCAGACAGACCGCAGGGGAGACGGCTGAAAAACTGTTTTTT.

This clone was seen a handful of times. This sequence joins TRBV28 and TRBJ2-1; no reliable D call. Trimming removed 6 bases at V and 4 bases at J, with 7 bases between. This CDR3 is built from 12 residues. CDR1 and CDR2 (germline): MDHEN, SYDVKM. DNA of the CDR3: TGTGCCAGCAGAATCGGATACAATGAGCAGTTCTTC. As protein: CASRIGYNEQFF.

The V and J genes are TRBV30 and TRBJ1-2; tentative D call: TRBD1 (6 bases). V was pared by 4 bases and J by 10 bases, with 13 bases between. This CDR3 comprises 11 residues. The germline V gene has CDR1 GTSNPN and CDR2 SVGIG (reference sequence). The CDR3 DNA reads TGTGCCTGGAACAGGGACCGTGCCTACACCTTC. Translated: CAWNRDRAYTF.

The chain employs TRBV5-1 and TRBJ1-1; D not certain. V was shortened by 4 bases and J by 2 bases, with 12 bases between the two germline ends. This CDR3 has 14 residues. Per the germline V gene, CDR1 is SGHRS and CDR2 is YFSETQ. CDR3 in amino acids: CASSPRVSNTEAFF. The CDR3 region has the DNA TGCGCCAGCAGCCCGAGGGTCAGCAACACTGAAGCTTTCTTT.

The J gene is TRBJ2-7, the V gene TRBV11-2; perhaps D is TRBD1 or TRBD2 (5 bases each). CDR1 and CDR2 from the germline V gene are SGHAT and FQNNGV. V lost 1 base, J lost 6 bases, and 10 bases lay in between. This CDR3 spans 13 amino acids. As DNA, the CDR3 is TGTGCCAGCAGCTTAGGATCGGGGCTCGAGCAGTACTTC. It translates to CASSLGSGLEQYF.

The chain combines TRBV4-2 with TRBJ2-1; unclear D gene. Per germline, CDR1 LGHNA and CDR2 YNFKEQ. The CDR3 consists of 14 residues. V lost 4 bases to trimming and J lost 5 bases, with 12 bases between them. Written as DNA, the CDR3 is TGTGCCAGCAGCCCCCGACTGATTGACAATGAGCAGTTCTTC. Translation: CASSPRLIDNEQFF.

The chain carries TRBV6-6 and TRBJ1-4; D unclear. The ends were cut back, 8 bases at V and 4 bases at J, with 14 bases in the middle. This CDR3 has 14 amino acids. CDR1 is MNHNY and CDR2 is SVGAGI in the germline V gene (reference sequence). CDR3 in amino acids: CASRKASYNEKLFF. The CDR3, as DNA: TGTGCCAGCCGGAAGGCGTCCTATAATGAAAAACTGTTTTTT.

This chain connects TRBV10-3 to TRBJ2-7; TRBD2 matches at 8 bases. CDR1 is ENHRY and CDR2 is SYGVKD in the germline V gene. The CDR3 has 13 amino acids. V was pared by 7 bases and J by 6 bases, with 8 bases of the junction left unmatched. The CDR3 DNA is TGTGCCATCACCCAGCGGGAGAACGGCGAGCAGTACTTC. It codes for CAITQRENGEQYF.

This clone was recorded only once. The chain uses TRBV18 and TRBJ2-5, with a weak D call TRBD1 (6 bases). The V end was cut by 3 bases, the J end by 4 bases, with 12 bases between. The CDR3 sequence is 14 residues long. Germline V gene lookup returns CDR1 KGHSH and CDR2 LQKENI. The CDR3 coding sequence is TGTGCCAGCTCACCTACCGTAGGGGGAGAGACCCAGTACTTC. This codes for CASSPTVGGETQYF.

This sequence joins TRBV11-2 and TRBJ2-7; 10 nucleotides agree with TRBD2. J lost 5 bases, V lost 5 bases, and 12 bases had no gene match. Germline V gene lookup returns CDR1 SGHAT and CDR2 FQNNGV. CDR3 length: 16 residues. CDR3: CASSVLAGFAMNEQYF. CDR3 bases: TGTGCCAGCAGCGTACTAGCGGGATTCGCTATGAACGAGCAGTACTTC.

The V and J genes are TRBV10-2 and TRBJ1-5, with D tentatively TRBD1 (5 bases). Germline-derived CDR1 and CDR2 are WSHSY and SAAADI. The CDR3 spans 13 residues. Trimming removed 7 bases from V and 4 bases from J, with 11 bases in between. This chain's CDR3 is CASNGGGNQPQHF. The CDR3 coding sequence is TGCGCCAGCAACGGGGGAGGTAATCAGCCCCAGCATTTT.

V gene TRBV18 combines with J gene TRBJ1-4, with D possibly matching TRBD1 (5 bases). In germline, CDR1 is KGHSH, CDR2 LQKENI. Trimming left V 2 bases short and J 7 bases short, with 14 bases between. The CDR3 contains 15 residues. Written as DNA, the CDR3 is TGTGCCAGCTCACCATCCCAGGACATCCTTGAAAAACTGTTTTTT. Translating gives CASSPSQDILEKLFF.

The J gene is TRBJ1-2, the V gene TRBV2; D is unresolved. CDR1 is SNHLY and CDR2 is FYNNEI in the germline V gene. This CDR3 region has 12 residues. The V end was cut by 8 bases, the J end by 6 bases, with 13 bases between. CDR3 sequence (DNA): TGTGCCAGCCGGACTCTCGCGGATGGCTACACCTTC. Translating it yields CASRTLADGYTF.

The V gene is TRBV30, the J gene TRBJ2-7; D is undetermined. This CDR3 is 14 amino acids long. Germline CDR1 GTSNPN, CDR2 SVGIG (reference sequence). The V and J ends lost 3 bases and 3 bases respectively, with 15 bases between them. The CDR3 reads CAWRRFGLDYEQYF. DNA of the CDR3: TGTGCCTGGAGGAGGTTCGGTCTAGACTACGAGCAGTACTTC.